The 26 T cell receptor beta chains listed next were all sequenced from one sample in a study of Ad26.COV2.S vaccination and SARS-CoV-2 variants. Generated by immunoSEQ multiplex PCR, the TCRdb table keeps only in-frame clones and is missing some. This table has about 350,000 clones, roughly 84% appearing once. As for treatment: around 19 received Ad26.COV2.S at low or high dose, single or two shots; 5 received placebo; per-sample allocation not given. Each sample was drawn 63 days after the first injection (of vaccine or placebo). The input for sequencing was peripheral blood, taken in a trial of Ad26.COV2.S vaccine versus placebo. Receptor source: a person aged 18 to 59 who received the Ad26.COV2.S COVID-19 vaccine or a placebo.

The V gene is TRBV30, the J gene TRBJ1-3; D is undetermined. The germline gives CDR1 GTSNPN, CDR2 SVGIG (reference sequence). V was trimmed by 2 bases and J by 6 bases, leaving 2 bases between them. This CDR3 contains 10 residues. The CDR3 DNA reads as TGTGCCTGGAGTCTAAACACCATATATTTT. This translates into CAWSLNTIYF.

The chain carries TRBV10-3 and TRBJ2-7; possibly TRBD1 or TRBD2 for D (5 bases each). V was cut by 6 bases and J by 5 bases, with 11 bases left in between. Germline V CDR1 and CDR2: ENHRY, SYGVKD. The CDR3 length is 12 residues. DNA for the CDR3: TGTGCCATCAGACAGGCCGGGGACGAGCAGTACTTC. Protein: CAIRQAGDEQYF.

This clone was seen once. The rearrangement links TRBV3-1 (or the pseudogene TRBV3-2) to TRBJ2-3; the match to TRBD2 covers 10 bases. Trimming at V came to 4 bases and at J to 3 bases, leaving 7 bases not matched to a gene. The CDR3 is 16 residues long. CDR1 and CDR2 (germline): LGHDT, YNNKEL (reference sequence). The CDR3 DNA is TGTGCCAGCAGCCCTCAACTAGCGGGGACGACAGATACGCAGTATTTT. Amino acids: CASSPQLAGTTDTQYF.

This chain joins TRBV6-5 and TRBJ1-4, with D maybe TRBD1 (6 bases). V shed 3 bases and J shed 0 bases, with 8 bases lying between them. This CDR3 has 15 residues. Per the germline V gene, CDR1 is MNHEY and CDR2 is SVGAGI. The CDR3 nucleotides are TGTGCCAGCAGTTATACAGGGTCAACTAATGAAAAACTGTTTTTT. As protein: CASSYTGSTNEKLFF.

The chain carries TRBV7-2 and TRBJ2-2, with 9 bases identical to TRBD2. J was trimmed by 6 bases and V by 4 bases; bases with no gene match: 6. The CDR3 consists of 15 residues. Germline CDR1 reads SGHTA; CDR2 reads FQGNSA. CDR3 nucleotides: TGTGCCAGCAGCTCGGAGGTAGCGGGGGCCGGGGAGCTGTTTTTT. Amino acids: CASSSEVAGAGELFF. The whole variable domain, remainder taken from reference TRBV7-2 and TRBJ2-2, is GAGVSQSPSNKVTEKGKDVELRCDPISGHTALYWYRQSLGQGLEFLIYFQGNSAPDKSGLPSDRFSAERTGGSVSTLTIQRTQQEDSAVYLCASSSEVAGAGELFFGEGSRLTVL.

This clone has just one count. The rearrangement links TRBV19 to TRBJ1-5; D is uncertain. Germline V gives CDR1 LNHDA, CDR2 SQIVND (reference sequence). CDR3 length: 14 residues. V lost 4 bases and J 3 bases, leaving 10 bases between the germline ends. CDR3 sequence: CASSSRADNQPQHF. The CDR3 bases are TGTGCCAGTAGTAGTAGGGCCGACAATCAGCCCCAGCATTTT. The whole variable domain, filled in from reference TRBV19 and TRBJ1-5, reads DGGITQSPKYLFRKEGQNVTLSCEQNLNHDAMYWYRQDPGQGLRLIYYSQIVNDFQKGDIAEGYSVSREKKESFPLTVTSAQKNPTAFYLCASSSRADNQPQHFGDGTRLSIL.

The CDR3 loop is CASTRARGSYEQYF. The CDR3 DNA reads TGTGCCAGCACCCGGGCCAGGGGGTCCTACGAGCAGTACTTC. This chain uses TRBV2 with TRBJ2-7; 7 positions match TRBD1. Trimming took 7 bases from V and 1 from J; bases not matched to a gene: 7. The germline V gene encodes CDR1 SNHLY and CDR2 FYNNEI. The CDR3 has 14 residues.

The V and J genes are TRBV7-9 and TRBJ2-1; D is unresolved. The CDR3 loop spans 15 amino acids. Trimming removed 5 bases from V and 4 bases from J, with 15 bases in between. CDR1 is SEHNR and CDR2 is FQNEAQ in the germline V gene (reference sequence). Here the CDR3 reads CASSEEGLGYNEQFF. The CDR3, as DNA: TGTGCCAGCAGCGAAGAAGGGCTTGGGTACAATGAGCAGTTCTTC. The full variable domain, in which reference TRBV7-9 and TRBJ2-1 provide the parts outside the CDR3, is DTGVSQNPRHKITKRGQNVTFRCDPISEHNRLYWYRQTLGQGPEFLTYFQNEAQLEKSRLLSDRFSAERPKGSFSTLEIQRTEQGDSAMYLCASSEEGLGYNEQFFGPGTRLTVL.

As for this clone: At one end, the junction sequence differs from germline, possibly due to a read error. The genes are TRBV2 and TRBJ2-7; D unclear. This CDR3 spans 12 amino acids. Germline lookup yields CDR1 SNHLY and CDR2 FYNNEI. The chain's CDR3 is CASRDISYEQYF. In DNA form, the CDR3 reads TGTGCCAGCCGTGACATTTCCTACGAGCAGTACTTC. The full variable domain, in which reference TRBV2 and TRBJ2-7 provide the parts outside the CDR3, is EPEVTQTPSHQVTQMGQEVILRCVPISNHLYFYWYRQILGQKVEFLVSFYNNEISEKSEIFDDQFSVERPDGSNFTLKIRSTKLEDSAMYFCASRDISYEQYFGPGTRLTVT.

This rearrangement joins TRBV6-2 or TRBV6-3 to TRBJ1-3; D unclear. Germline-derived CDR1 and CDR2 are MNHEY and SVGEGT. Trimming removed 5 bases at V and 3 bases at J, with 17 bases between. The CDR3 contains 16 residues. The CDR3 reads CASSLRGGQSGNTIYF. The CDR3 DNA reads TGTGCCAGCAGTCTAAGAGGCGGGCAGAGTGGAAACACCATATATTTT.

The chain links TRBV28 to TRBJ2-7, with D perhaps matching TRBD1 or TRBD2 (6 bases each). Germline V gene lookup returns CDR1 MDHEN and CDR2 SYDVKM. Trimming took off 3 bases at V and 4 bases at J, with 13 bases between the two ends. This CDR3 has 14 amino acids. The CDR3 sequence: CASSFFLGGYEQYF. Here the CDR3 DNA reads TGTGCCAGCAGTTTTTTCCTAGGGGGGTACGAGCAGTACTTC. Together with reference TRBV28 and TRBJ2-7, the CDR3 gives the full variable domain: DVKVTQSSRYLVKRTGEKVFLECVQDMDHENMFWYRQDPGLGLRLIYFSYDVKMKEKGDIPEGYSVSREKKERFSLILESASTNQTSMYLCASSFFLGGYEQYFGPGTRLTVT.

The CDR3 DNA reads as TGTGCCAGCTCACCACAGGGGGCGAACACCGGGGAGCTGTTTTTT. Its protein is CASSPQGANTGELFF. The V call is TRBV18, the J call TRBJ2-2; D perhaps matches TRBD1 (6 bases). CDR3 length: 15 residues. CDR1 is KGHSH, CDR2 LQKENI, per germline. V was pared by 1 base and J by 0 bases, with 6 bases between.

The gene calls are TRBV9 and TRBJ2-3; tentative D call: TRBD1 (5 bases). The germline V gene has CDR1 SGDLS and CDR2 YYNGEE. There are 16 residues in the CDR3. V gave up 4 bases and J gave up 0 bases, with 15 bases separating them. CDR3 sequence (DNA): TGTGCCAGCAGCCCAAGGGGTGGGCAGAGCACAGATACGCAGTATTTT. It translates to CASSPRGGQSTDTQYF.

The V call is TRBV18, the J call TRBJ1-1; TRBD1 aligns across 8 bases. This CDR3 region has 14 residues. Germline CDR1 and CDR2: KGHSH and LQKENI. V lost 5 bases and J lost 3; bases outside the gene matches: 5. CDR3 nucleotide sequence: TGTGCCAGCTCATTCAGACAGGGGCACACTGAAGCTTTCTTT. Amino acids: CASSFRQGHTEAFF.

The chain has TRBV19 and TRBJ1-1; D call uncertain. This CDR3 contains 10 residues. The V end was cut by 8 bases, the J end by 10 bases, with 11 bases between. Germline V gives CDR1 LNHDA, CDR2 SQIVND (reference sequence). The CDR3 region has the DNA TGTGCCAGTCGATCCTCAAGAGCTTTCTTT. Translated: CASRSSRAFF.

V is TRBV20-1 and J is TRBJ2-7, with D hard to call. V was shortened by 5 bases and J by 0 bases, with 5 bases between the two germline ends. The CDR3 consists of 11 residues. Germline V gene sequence: CDR1 DFQATT, CDR2 SNEGSKA (reference sequence). The CDR3 here is CSARNSYEQYF. CDR3 DNA sequence: TGCAGTGCTCGGAACTCCTACGAGCAGTACTTC.

V and J are TRBV15 and TRBJ2-7; no firm D call. Deletions cut 0 bases from V and 2 bases from J, with 14 bases between. Germline CDR1 LNHNV, CDR2 YYDKDF (reference sequence). The CDR3 covers 16 residues. The DNA for the CDR3 is TGTGCCACCAGCAGAGAATCCAGCCGGGTGGCCTACGAGCAGTACTTC. The encoded protein is CATSRESSRVAYEQYF.

V usage is TRBV3-1 (or the pseudogene TRBV3-2) and J usage is TRBJ2-7, with TRBD2 matching 7 bases. CDR1 and CDR2 from the germline V gene are LGHDT and YNNKEL (reference sequence). With V trimmed by 2 bases and J by 0 bases, 4 bases remained unmatched. CDR3 length: 15 residues. CDR3 sequence: CASSQIGRSSYEQYF. CDR3 sequence (DNA): TGTGCCAGCAGCCAAATCGGGAGGAGCTCCTACGAGCAGTACTTC.

The chain has TRBV6-5 and TRBJ2-7, with 8 positions matching TRBD1. Germline CDR1 MNHEY, CDR2 SVGAGI. V shed 6 bases, J shed 3 bases, and the junction held 10 bases outside the gene matches. The CDR3 contains 15 residues. The CDR3 nucleotides are TGTGCCAGCAGCCAACCCGGACAGGGCGTCTACGAGCAGTACTTC. This codes for CASSQPGQGVYEQYF.

This clone came up many times. The CDR3 region is CASSQGVPSYSGNTIYF. The CDR3 coding sequence is TGCGCCAGCAGCCAAGGAGTCCCCAGCTACTCTGGAAACACCATATATTTT. V usage is TRBV4-3 and J usage is TRBJ1-3; D remains ambiguous. Trimming stripped 1 base from V and 0 bases from J, with 13 bases between. Germline values: CDR1 LGHNA, CDR2 YSLEER. The CDR3 spans 17 residues.

V is TRBV11-3 and J is TRBJ2-7; 12 nucleotides line up with TRBD1. Germline V gene lookup returns CDR1 SGHNT and CDR2 YENEEA. V was clipped by 5 bases and J by 6 bases; unmatched bases: 11. The CDR3 runs to 16 residues. The chain's CDR3 is CASSGTGGPSGGEQYF. The CDR3 DNA is TGTGCCAGCAGCGGGACAGGGGGCCCCTCTGGAGGCGAGCAGTACTTC.

CDR3 DNA: TGCGCCAGCAGCCAAGATCTCTATTCACCCCTCCACTTT. This gives the protein CASSQDLYSPLHF. The rearrangement joins TRBV4-1 to TRBJ1-6; D not resolved. Germline-derived CDR1 and CDR2 are MGHRA and YSYEKL. The CDR3 spans 13 residues. V lost 0 bases, J lost 8 bases, and 5 bases lay in between.

V usage is TRBV27 and J usage is TRBJ2-1, with 9 bases matching TRBD1. The J segment lost 7 bases and the V segment lost 5 bases, leaving 9 bases of the junction unmatched. From germline, CDR1 is MNHEY and CDR2 SMNVEV (reference sequence). This CDR3 is built from 15 residues. Here the CDR3 reads CASSNPGQGINEQFF. DNA for the CDR3: TGTGCCAGCAGTAACCCGGGACAGGGTATTAATGAGCAGTTCTTC.

The V and J genes are TRBV9 and TRBJ2-5, with 7 positions matching TRBD2. V gave up 4 bases and J gave up 4 bases; unmatched junction bases: 19. The CDR3 consists of 18 residues. From germline, CDR1 is SGDLS and CDR2 YYNGEE. CDR3: CASSSPVVAGDWGETQYF. CDR3 in DNA: TGTGCCAGCAGCTCCCCCGTTGTTGCGGGAGATTGGGGAGAGACCCAGTACTTC.

The table lists this clone with a few counts. The chain joins TRBV9 to TRBJ1-4; a possible D gene is TRBD1 (5 bases). Trimming stripped 4 bases from V and 0 bases from J, with 19 bases between. This CDR3 spans 18 amino acids. Per the germline V gene, CDR1 is SGDLS and CDR2 is YYNGEE. This CDR3 is CASSTRGLPLATNEKLFF. For the CDR3, the DNA is TGTGCCAGCAGCACGAGGGGTCTGCCGCTTGCAACTAATGAAAAACTGTTTTTT.

The genes are TRBV5-1 and TRBJ1-6; the D gene is possibly TRBD1 (5 bases). The germline CDR1 and CDR2 sequences are SGHRS and YFSETQ. The CDR3 is 15 residues long. Trimming removed 4 bases at V and 5 bases at J, with 13 bases between. The CDR3 DNA sequence: TGCGCCAGCAGCCCGGGGACGGCTAATAATTCACCCCTCCACTTT. It specifies CASSPGTANNSPLHF.